This entry is about one T cell receptor (beta chain). Its antigen is currently unknown. V was clipped by 2 bases and J by 8 bases, with 20 bases between them. This CDR3 is built from 17 residues. CDR1 and CDR2 from the germline V gene are SGDLS and YYNGEE. The sample is drawn from a study of cytomegalovirus exposure and HLA in healthy donors. This PCR relied on a set of 60 Vbeta primers and 13 Jbeta primers. Under the authors' procedure: Later, roughly 86 million unique TCR beta chains were counted in an analysis, and approximately 9.9 million of them were shared. The data were produced by immunoSEQ multiplex PCR, yet TCRdb's version contains in-frame clones alone and is incomplete. The D gene and trimming were derived from the DNA, and the V and J assignments and clone size from that table. The table shows 150,000 to 190,000 clones, with 75% occurring only once. Whole-study results and caveats: Analyses of presence and absence presupposed an approximately uniform sequencing depth across donors. Over 150 TCR beta chains were listed as cytomegalovirus-associated.

The sequencing input was PBMCs. The chain employs TRBV9 and TRBJ1-6; the D gene is possibly TRBD1 (6 bases). This sequence originates from a young man in good health and CMV-seronegative. CDR3 coding DNA: TGTGCCAGCAGCGTCCTCGGGGGGGCTCCTGGGGATTCACCCCTCCACTTT. Translated: CASSVLGGAPGDSPLHF.